This T cell receptor beta chain was captured by sequencing in a study of blood T cell repertoires in COVID-19. Germline CDR1 and CDR2: SGHNT and YENEEA. Germline trimming cut 5 bases from V and 7 bases from J; bases unmatched to any gene: 8. The CDR3 is 13 residues long. The data were produced by immunoSEQ multiplex PCR, yet TCRdb's version contains in-frame clones alone and is incomplete. The sample lists 75,000 to 100,000 clones; around 79% were seen once. The rearrangement joins TRBV11-3 to TRBJ2-7, with 7 bases fitting TRBD1. The sequence was obtained from a woman older than 75 with acute or convalescent COVID-19. Sequenced sample: peripheral blood. The CDR3 spells CASSLIGGTEQYF. The CDR3 DNA follows: TGTGCCAGCAGCCTTATAGGGGGCACGGAGCAGTACTTC.